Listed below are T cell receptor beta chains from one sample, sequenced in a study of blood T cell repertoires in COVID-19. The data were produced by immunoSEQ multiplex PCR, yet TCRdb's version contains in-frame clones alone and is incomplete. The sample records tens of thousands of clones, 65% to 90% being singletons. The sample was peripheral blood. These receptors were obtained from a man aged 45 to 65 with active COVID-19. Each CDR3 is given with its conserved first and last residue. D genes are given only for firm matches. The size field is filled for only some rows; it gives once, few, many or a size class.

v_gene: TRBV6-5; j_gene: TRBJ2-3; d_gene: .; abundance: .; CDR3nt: TGTGCCAGCCCTTCGGGACTCAACACAGATACGCAGTATTTT; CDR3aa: CASPSGLNTDTQYF
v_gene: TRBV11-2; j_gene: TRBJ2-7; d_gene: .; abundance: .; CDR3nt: TGTGCCAGCAGCTTCTTTGACACGTGGAACGAGCAGTACTTC; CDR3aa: CASSFFDTWNEQYF
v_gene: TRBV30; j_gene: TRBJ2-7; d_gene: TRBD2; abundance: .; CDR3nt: TGTGCCTGGAGTGCGGGACTAGCGACCTACGAGCAGTACTTC; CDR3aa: CAWSAGLATYEQYF
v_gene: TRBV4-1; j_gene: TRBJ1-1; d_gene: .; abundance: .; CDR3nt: TGCGCCAGCAGCCCCCCCGGGTACAGGAGTAACACTGAAGCTTTCTTT; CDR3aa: CASSPPGYRSNTEAFF
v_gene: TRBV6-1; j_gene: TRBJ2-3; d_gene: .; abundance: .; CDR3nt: TGTGCCAGCAGTGAAGGTTCCCAGGGTTTTAGCACAGATACGCAGTATTTT; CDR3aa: CASSEGSQGFSTDTQYF
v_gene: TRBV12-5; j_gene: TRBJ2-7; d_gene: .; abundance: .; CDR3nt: TGTGCTAGTGGCCCCTCCGGACAGACCTACGAGCAGTACTTC; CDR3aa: CASGPSGQTYEQYF
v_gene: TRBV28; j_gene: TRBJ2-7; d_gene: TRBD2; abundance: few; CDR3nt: TGTGCCAGCGGCCCGACTAGCGGGAGCTCCTACGAGCAGTACTTC; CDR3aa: CASGPTSGSSYEQYF
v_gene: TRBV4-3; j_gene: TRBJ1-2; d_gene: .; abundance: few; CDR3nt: TGCGCCAGCAGCCAAGAACTACAGGGAAGCTATGGCTACACCTTC; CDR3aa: CASSQELQGSYGYTF
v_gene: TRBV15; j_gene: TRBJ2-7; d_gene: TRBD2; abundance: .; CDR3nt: TGTGCCACCAGCAGAGGGCTAGCGGGAATTTACGAGCAGTACTTC; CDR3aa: CATSRGLAGIYEQYF
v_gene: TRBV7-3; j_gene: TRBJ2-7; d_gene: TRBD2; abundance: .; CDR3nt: TGTGCCAGCAGCTTTCAAGCGGGAACAGCCTACGAGCAGTACTTC; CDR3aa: CASSFQAGTAYEQYF
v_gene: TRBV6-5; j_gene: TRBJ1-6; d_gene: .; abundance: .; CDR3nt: TGTGCCAGCAGACGTCAGGGTTCACCCCTCCACTTT; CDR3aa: CASRRQGSPLHF
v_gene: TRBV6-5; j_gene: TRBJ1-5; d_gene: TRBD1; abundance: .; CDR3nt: TGTGCCAGCAGTCGGACAGGGGCTGGCAATCAGCCCCAGCATTTT; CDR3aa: CASSRTGAGNQPQHF
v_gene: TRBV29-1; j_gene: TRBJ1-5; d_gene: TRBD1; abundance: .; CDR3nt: TGCAGCGTTGAAGAAGGACAGGGCAATCAGCCCCAGCATTTT; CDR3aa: CSVEEGQGNQPQHF
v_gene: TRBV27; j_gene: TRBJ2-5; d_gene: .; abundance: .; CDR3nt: TGTGCCAGCAGGACGGGCCAAGAGACCCAGTACTTC; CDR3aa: CASRTGQETQYF
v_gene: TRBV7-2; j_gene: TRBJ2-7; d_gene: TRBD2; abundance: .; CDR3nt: TGTGCCAGCAGCGTACCGGTAGCGGGAGACGAGCAGTACTTC; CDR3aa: CASSVPVAGDEQYF
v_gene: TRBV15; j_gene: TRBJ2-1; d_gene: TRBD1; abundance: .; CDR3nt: TGTGCCACCAGCAGAGGGACAGGAAGGGGGCACAATGAGCAGTTCTTC; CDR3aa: CATSRGTGRGHNEQFF
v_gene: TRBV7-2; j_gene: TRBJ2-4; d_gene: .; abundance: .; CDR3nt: TGTGCCAGCAGCTTACAGCTAGCGCCCAAAAACATTCAGTACTTC; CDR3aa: CASSLQLAPKNIQYF
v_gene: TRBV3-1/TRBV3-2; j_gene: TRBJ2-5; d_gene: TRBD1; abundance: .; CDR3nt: TGTGCCAGCAGCAGGACAGGGTTGTTAGAGACCCAGTACTTC; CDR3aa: CASSRTGLLETQYF
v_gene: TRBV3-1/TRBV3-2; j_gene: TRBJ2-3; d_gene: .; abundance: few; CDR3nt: TGTGCCAGCAGCCAACGAGCCGACTCGGGAGATACGCAGTATTTT; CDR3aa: CASSQRADSGDTQYF
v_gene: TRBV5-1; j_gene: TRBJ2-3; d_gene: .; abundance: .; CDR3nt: TGCGCCAGCAGCTTGGGACTCACAGATACGCAGTATTTT; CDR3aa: CASSLGLTDTQYF
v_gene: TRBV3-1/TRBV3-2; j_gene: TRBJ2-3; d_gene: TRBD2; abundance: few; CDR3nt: TGTGCCAGCAGCCTCGGACTAGCGGGGGGTAGCACAGATACGCAGTATTTT; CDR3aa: CASSLGLAGGSTDTQYF
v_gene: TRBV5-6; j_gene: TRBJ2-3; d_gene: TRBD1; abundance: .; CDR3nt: TGTGCCAGCAGCTGGGCCTACAGGGGTAGCACAGATACGCAGTATTTT; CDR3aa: CASSWAYRGSTDTQYF
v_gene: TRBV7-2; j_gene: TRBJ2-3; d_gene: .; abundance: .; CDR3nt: TGTGCCAGCAGCCTCGGCCGGCGGGGTTCTCTCACAGATACGCAGTATTTT; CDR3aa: CASSLGRRGSLTDTQYF
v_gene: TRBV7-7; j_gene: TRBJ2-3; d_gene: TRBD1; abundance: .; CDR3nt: TGTGCTAGCAGCTTAGGGACAGAAGATACGCAGTATTTT; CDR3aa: CASSLGTEDTQYF
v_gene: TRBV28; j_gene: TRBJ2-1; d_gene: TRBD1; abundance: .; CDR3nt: TGTGCCAGCAGCTATTCCGGACAGGGGGCGGTCAATGAGCAGTTCTTC; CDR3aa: CASSYSGQGAVNEQFF
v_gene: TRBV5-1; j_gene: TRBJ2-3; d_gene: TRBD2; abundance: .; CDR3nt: TGCGCCAGCAGCATAACTAGCGGGGGGTTCGGCGATACGCAGTATTTT; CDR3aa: CASSITSGGFGDTQYF
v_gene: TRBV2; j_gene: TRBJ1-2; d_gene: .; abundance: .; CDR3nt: TGTGCCAGCAGTTATAGCACAGGGTATGGCTACACCTTC; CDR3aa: CASSYSTGYGYTF
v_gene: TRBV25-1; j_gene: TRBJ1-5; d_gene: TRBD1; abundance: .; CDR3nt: TGTGCCAGACCGGGACAGGACCTCACGTGCAATCAGCCCCAGCATTTT; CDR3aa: CARPGQDLTCNQPQHF
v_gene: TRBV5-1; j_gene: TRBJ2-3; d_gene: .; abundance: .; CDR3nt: TGCGCCAGCAGCTTGATGCTAGCGACAGATACGCAGTATTTT; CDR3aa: CASSLMLATDTQYF
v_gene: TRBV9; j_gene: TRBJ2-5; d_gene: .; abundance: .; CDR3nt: TGTGCCAGCAGCCCCGGGGTTGATGTGGAGACCCAGTACTTC; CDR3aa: CASSPGVDVETQYF
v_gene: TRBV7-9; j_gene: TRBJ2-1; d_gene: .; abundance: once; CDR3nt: TGTGCCAGCAGCTTATCAGGGGACAATGAGCAGTTCTTC; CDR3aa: CASSLSGDNEQFF
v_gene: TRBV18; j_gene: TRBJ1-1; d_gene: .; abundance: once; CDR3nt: TGTGCCAGCTCATCGGGACAGAACACTGAAGCTTTCTTT; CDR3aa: CASSSGQNTEAFF
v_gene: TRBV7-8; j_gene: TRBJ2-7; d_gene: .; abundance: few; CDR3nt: TGTGCCAGCAGCCTCCAGACAGGCTCCTACGAGCAGTACTTC; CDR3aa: CASSLQTGSYEQYF
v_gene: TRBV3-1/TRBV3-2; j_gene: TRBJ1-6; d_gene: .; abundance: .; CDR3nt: TGTGCCAGCAGCCAGTTTTCAGGAAATTCACCCCTCCACTTT; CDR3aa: CASSQFSGNSPLHF
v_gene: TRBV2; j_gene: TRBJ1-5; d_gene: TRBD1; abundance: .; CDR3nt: TGTGCCAGCAGGACGACAGGGGGTTTAAATCAGCCCCAGCATTTT; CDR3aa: CASRTTGGLNQPQHF
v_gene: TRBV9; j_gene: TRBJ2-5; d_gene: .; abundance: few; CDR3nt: TGTGCCAGCAGCGTAGGCCACAGACGGGAGACCCAGTACTTC; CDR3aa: CASSVGHRRETQYF
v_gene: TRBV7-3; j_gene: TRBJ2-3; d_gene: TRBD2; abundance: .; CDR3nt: TGTGCCAGCAGCCTATCTAGCGGGAGTGGTTTGGATACGCAGTATTTT; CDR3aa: CASSLSSGSGLDTQYF
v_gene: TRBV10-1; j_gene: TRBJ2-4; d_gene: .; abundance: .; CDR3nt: TGCGCCAGCAGTGTTACTAGCAAAAACATTCAGTACTTC; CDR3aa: CASSVTSKNIQYF
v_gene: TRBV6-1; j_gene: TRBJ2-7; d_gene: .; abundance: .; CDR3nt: TGTGCCAGCAGTGAGTGGCACGGGGATACAGGGGAGCAGTACTTC; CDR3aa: CASSEWHGDTGEQYF
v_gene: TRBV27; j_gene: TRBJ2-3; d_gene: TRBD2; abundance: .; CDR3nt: TGTGCCAGCAGCACACTAGCGGGAGTGGGCACAGATACGCAGTATTTT; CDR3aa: CASSTLAGVGTDTQYF
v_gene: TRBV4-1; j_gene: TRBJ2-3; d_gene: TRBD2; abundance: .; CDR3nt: TGCGCCAGCAGCCAAGCTGAAGGGGGACTAGCGGGCACAGATACGCAGTATTTT; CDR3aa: CASSQAEGGLAGTDTQYF
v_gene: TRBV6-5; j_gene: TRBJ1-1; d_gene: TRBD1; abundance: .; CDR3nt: TGTGCCAGCAGCGCACTTCGGGACAGGCATGAAGCTTTCTTT; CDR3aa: CASSALRDRHEAFF
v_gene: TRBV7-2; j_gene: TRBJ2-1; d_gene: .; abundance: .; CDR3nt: TGTGCCAGCAGCGTCTCCCCCGCAGGTGAGCAGTTCTTC; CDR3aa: CASSVSPAGEQFF
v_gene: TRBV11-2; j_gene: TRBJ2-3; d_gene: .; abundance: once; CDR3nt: TGTGCCAGCAGCCCAGGCCTGTCCGATACGCAGTATTTT; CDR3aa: CASSPGLSDTQYF
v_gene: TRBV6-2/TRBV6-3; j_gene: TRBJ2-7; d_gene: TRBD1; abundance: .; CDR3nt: TGTGCCAGCAGTTACTCGGTGCCAGGGGGCGGAGGCGAGCAGTACTTC; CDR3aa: CASSYSVPGGGGEQYF
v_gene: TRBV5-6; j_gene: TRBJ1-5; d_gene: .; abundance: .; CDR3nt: TGTGCCAGCAGCGAGACAGGTAGCAATCAGCCCCAGCATTTT; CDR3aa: CASSETGSNQPQHF
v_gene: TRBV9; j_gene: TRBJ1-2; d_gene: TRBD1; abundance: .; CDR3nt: TGTGCCAGCAGCGTAGATCCGACAGGGGTTGGCTACACCTTC; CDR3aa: CASSVDPTGVGYTF
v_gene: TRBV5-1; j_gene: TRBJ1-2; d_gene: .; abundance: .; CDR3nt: TGCGCCAGCAGCTCGACAGGCGACCCTAACTATGGCTACACCTTC; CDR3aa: CASSSTGDPNYGYTF
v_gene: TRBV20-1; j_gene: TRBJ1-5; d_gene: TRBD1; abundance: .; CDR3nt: TGCAGTGCTGGTGGGTTAAGGACAGGGGGCCCCAATCAGCCCCAGCATTTT; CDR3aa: CSAGGLRTGGPNQPQHF
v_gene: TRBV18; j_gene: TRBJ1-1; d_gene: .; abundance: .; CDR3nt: TGTGCCAGCTCACCAGGGGTGGGGACAACGAACACTGAAGCTTTCTTT; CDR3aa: CASSPGVGTTNTEAFF
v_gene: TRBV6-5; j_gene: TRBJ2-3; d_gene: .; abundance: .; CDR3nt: TGTGCCAGCAGTAGCTACTTCGCAGATACGCAGTATTTT; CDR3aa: CASSSYFADTQYF
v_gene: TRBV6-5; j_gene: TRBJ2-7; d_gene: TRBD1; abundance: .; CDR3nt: TGTGCCAGCAGCCGCGGGGACAGGGGGAACGTTAGCTTC; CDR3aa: CASSRGDRGNVSF
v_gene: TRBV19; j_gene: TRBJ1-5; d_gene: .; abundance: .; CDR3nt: TGTGCCAGTAGTATAGATCGGGGGGAATCGCCCCAGCATTTT; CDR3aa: CASSIDRGESPQHF
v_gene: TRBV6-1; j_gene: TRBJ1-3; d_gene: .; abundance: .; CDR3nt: TGTGCCAGCAGGGAAGACGGTTACTCTGGAAACACCATATATTTT; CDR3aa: CASREDGYSGNTIYF
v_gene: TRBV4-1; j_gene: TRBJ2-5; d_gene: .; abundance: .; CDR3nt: TGCGCCAGCAGCCCCCTAGTGCAAGAGACCCAGTACTTC; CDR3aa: CASSPLVQETQYF
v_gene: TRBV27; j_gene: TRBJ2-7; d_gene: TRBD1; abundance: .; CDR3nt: TGTGCCAGCAGTTTAGGTGGCAGGGGGCTCGAGCAGTACTTC; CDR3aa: CASSLGGRGLEQYF
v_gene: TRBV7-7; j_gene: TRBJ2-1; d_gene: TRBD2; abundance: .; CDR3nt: TGTGCTAGCAGCCAGGGACTAGCGGGGGGGTCTGCCTACAATGAGCAGTTCTTC; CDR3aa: CASSQGLAGGSAYNEQFF
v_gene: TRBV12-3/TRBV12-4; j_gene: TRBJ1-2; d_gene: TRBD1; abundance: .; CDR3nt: TGTGCCAGCAGTGAACAGGGGATTGGTGGCTACACCTTC; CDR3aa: CASSEQGIGGYTF
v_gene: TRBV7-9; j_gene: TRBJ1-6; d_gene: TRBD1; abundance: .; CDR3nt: TGTGCCAGCAGCTCCGGACAGGGCTATAATTCACCCCTCCACTTT; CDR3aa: CASSSGQGYNSPLHF